The following is a TCR beta chain sequence with its context. Its antigen is currently unknown. Researchers used 5'RACE with constant-segment primers to make TCR alpha and TCR beta cDNA libraries that carry sample barcodes and UMIs. TCRdb re-called the 5' RACE reads with MiXCR, one entry per CDR3 protein. The data show approximately 260,000 distinct CDR3 sequences, 15% to 20% seen once. These data originate in a study of T-cell memory formation after mild COVID-19. The CDR3 runs to 15 residues. V lost 4 bases and J lost 5, with 17 bases in between. Germline values: CDR1 SGHRS, CDR2 YFSETQ. Points from the study as a whole: Detection of some responders pre-infection suggested pre-existing cross-reactive memory T cells participated.

This receptor was obtained from a man between 18 and 29 years old who had mild COVID-19 (a few samples of this study predate the infection). Cell type and time point are not known. Material: PBMCs or a T cell subset sorted from them (not recorded which). The chain uses TRBV5-1 and TRBJ2-3, with D perhaps matching TRBD1 (5 bases). CDR3: CASSVTRDSGDTQYF. DNA for the CDR3: TGCGCCAGCAGCGTAACCAGGGATTCGGGAGATACGCAGTATTTT.